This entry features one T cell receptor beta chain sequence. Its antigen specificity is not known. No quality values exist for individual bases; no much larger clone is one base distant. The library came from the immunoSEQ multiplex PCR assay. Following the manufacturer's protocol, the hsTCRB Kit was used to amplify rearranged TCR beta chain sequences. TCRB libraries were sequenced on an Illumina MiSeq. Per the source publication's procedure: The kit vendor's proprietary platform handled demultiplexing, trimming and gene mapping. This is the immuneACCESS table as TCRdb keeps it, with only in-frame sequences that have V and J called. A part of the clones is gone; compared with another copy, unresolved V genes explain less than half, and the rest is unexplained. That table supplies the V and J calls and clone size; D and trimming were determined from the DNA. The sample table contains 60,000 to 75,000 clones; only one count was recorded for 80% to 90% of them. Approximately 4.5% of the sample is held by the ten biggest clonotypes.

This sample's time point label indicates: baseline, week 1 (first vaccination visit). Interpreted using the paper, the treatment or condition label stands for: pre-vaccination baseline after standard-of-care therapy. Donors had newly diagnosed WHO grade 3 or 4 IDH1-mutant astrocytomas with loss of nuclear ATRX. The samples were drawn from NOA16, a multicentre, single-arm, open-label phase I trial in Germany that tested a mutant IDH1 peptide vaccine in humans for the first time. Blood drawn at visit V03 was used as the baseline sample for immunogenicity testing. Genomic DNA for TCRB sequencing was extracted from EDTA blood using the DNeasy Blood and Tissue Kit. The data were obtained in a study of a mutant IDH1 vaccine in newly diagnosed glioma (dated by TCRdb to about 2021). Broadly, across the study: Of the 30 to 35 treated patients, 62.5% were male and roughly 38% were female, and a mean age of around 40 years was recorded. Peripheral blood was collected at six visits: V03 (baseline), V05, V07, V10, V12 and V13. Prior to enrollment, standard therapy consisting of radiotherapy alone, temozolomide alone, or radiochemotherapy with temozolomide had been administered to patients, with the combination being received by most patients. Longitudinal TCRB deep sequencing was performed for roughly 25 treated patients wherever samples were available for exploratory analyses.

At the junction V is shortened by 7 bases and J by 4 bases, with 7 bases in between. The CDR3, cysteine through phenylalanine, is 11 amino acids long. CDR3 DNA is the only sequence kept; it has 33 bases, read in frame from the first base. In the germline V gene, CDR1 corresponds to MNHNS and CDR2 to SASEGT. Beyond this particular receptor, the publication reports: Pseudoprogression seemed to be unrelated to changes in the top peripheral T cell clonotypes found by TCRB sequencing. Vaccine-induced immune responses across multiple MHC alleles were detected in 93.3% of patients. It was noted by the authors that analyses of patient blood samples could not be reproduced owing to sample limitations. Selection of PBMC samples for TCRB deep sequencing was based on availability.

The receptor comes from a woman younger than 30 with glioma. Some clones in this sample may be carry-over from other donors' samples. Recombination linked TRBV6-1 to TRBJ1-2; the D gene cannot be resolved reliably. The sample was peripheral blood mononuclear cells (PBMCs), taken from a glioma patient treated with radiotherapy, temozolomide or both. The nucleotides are TGTGCCAGCACTGAGACCTATGGCTACACCTTC. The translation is CASTETYGYTF.